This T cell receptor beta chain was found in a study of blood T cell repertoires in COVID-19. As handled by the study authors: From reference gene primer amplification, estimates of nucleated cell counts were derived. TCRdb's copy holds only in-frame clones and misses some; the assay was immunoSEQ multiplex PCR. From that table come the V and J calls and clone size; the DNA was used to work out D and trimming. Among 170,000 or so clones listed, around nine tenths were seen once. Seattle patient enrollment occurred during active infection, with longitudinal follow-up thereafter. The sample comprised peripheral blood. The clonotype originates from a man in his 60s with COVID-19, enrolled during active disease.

The CDR3: CASRTGANEKLFF. Written as DNA, the CDR3 is TGTGCCAGCCGAACAGGGGCTAATGAAAAACTGTTTTTT. V and J are TRBV6-5 and TRBJ1-4; 7 nucleotides agree with TRBD1. V lost 8 bases, J lost 3 bases, and 3 bases stayed unmatched. The CDR3 has 13 amino acids. Germline lookup yields CDR1 MNHEY and CDR2 SVGAGI.